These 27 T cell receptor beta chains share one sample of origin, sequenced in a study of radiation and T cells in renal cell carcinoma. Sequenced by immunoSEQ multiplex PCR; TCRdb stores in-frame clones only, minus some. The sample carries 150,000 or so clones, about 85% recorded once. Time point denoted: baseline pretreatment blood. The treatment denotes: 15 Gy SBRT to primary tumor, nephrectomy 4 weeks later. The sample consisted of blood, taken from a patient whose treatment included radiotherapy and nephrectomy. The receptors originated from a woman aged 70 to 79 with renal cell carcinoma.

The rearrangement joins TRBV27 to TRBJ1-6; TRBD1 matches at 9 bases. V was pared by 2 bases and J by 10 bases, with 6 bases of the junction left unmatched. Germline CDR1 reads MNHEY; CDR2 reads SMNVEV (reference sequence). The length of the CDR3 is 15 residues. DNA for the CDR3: TGTGCCAGCAGTTTAGAGGGGACAGGGAGATCACCCCTCCACTTT. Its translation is CASSLEGTGRSPLHF.

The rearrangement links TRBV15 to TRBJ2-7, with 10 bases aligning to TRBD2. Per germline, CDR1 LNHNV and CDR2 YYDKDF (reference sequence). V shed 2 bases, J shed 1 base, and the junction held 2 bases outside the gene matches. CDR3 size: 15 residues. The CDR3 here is CATSRLAGESYEQYF. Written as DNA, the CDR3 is TGTGCCACCAGCAGACTAGCGGGGGAGTCCTACGAGCAGTACTTC.

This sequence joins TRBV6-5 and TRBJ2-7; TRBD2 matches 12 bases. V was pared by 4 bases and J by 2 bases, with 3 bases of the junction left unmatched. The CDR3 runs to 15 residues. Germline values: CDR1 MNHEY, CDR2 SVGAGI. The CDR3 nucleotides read TGTGCCAGCAGTTCCAGGACTAGCGGGACCTACGAGCAGTACTTC. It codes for CASSSRTSGTYEQYF.

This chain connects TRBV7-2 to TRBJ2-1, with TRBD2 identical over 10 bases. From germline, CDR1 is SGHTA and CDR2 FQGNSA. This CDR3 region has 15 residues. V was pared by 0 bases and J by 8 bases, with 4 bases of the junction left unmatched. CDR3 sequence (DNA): TGTGCCAGCAGCTTAGCGAGGACTAGCGGTCATGAGCAGTTCTTC. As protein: CASSLARTSGHEQFF. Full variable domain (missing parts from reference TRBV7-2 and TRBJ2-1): GAGVSQSPSNKVTEKGKDVELRCDPISGHTALYWYRQSLGQGLEFLIYFQGNSAPDKSGLPSDRFSAERTGGSVSTLTIQRTQQEDSAVYLCASSLARTSGHEQFFGPGTRLTVL.

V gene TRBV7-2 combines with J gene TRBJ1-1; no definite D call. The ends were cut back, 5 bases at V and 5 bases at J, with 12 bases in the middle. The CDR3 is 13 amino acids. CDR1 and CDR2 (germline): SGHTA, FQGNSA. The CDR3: CASSRLDGTEAFF. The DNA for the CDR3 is TGTGCCAGCAGCAGACTAGATGGGACTGAAGCTTTCTTT.

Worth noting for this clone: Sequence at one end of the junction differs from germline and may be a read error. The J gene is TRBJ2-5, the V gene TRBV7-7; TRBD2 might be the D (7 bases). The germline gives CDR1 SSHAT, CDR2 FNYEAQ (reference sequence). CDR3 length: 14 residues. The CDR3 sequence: CASSPRGGEETQYF. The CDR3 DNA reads TGTGCTAGCAGCCCCCGAGGGGGGGAGGAGACCCAGTACTTC. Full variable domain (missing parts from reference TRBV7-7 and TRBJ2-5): GAGVSQSPRYKVTKRGQDVTLRCDPISSHATLYWYQQALGQGPEFLTYFNYEAQPDKSGLPSDRFSAERPEGSISTLTIQRTEQRDSAMYRCASSPRGGEETQYFGPGTRLLVL.

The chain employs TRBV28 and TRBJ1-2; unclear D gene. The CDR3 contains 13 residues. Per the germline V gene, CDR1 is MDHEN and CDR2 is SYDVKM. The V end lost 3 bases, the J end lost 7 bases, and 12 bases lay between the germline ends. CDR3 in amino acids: CASSLPLDRGYTF. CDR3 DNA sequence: TGTGCCAGCAGTTTGCCTCTAGACCGTGGCTACACCTTC.

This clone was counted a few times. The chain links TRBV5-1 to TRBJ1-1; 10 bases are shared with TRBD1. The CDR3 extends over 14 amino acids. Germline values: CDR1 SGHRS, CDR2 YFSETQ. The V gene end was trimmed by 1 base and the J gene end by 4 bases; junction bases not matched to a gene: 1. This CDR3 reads CASSLRTGGTEAFF. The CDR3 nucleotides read TGCGCCAGCAGCTTGAGGACAGGGGGCACTGAAGCTTTCTTT. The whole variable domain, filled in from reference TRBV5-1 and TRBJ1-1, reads KAGVTQTPRYLIKTRGQQVTLSCSPISGHRSVSWYQQTPGQGLQFLFEYFSETQRNKGNFPGRFSGRQFSNSRSEMNVSTLELGDSALYLCASSLRTGGTEAFFGQGTRLTVV.

CDR3 DNA: TGTGCCAGCGGTCGGGAATCGGATCAGCCCCAGCATTTT. This sequence encodes CASGRESDQPQHF. The genes are TRBV6-1 and TRBJ1-5; no reliable D call. This CDR3 comprises 13 residues. CDR1 and CDR2 from the germline V gene are MNHNS and SASEGT. V lost 8 bases, J lost 5 bases, and 13 bases lay in between.

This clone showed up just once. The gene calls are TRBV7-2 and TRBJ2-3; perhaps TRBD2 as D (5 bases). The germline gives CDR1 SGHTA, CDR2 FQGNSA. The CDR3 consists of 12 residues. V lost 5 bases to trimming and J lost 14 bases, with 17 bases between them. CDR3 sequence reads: CASSPIGLAAYF. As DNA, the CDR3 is TGTGCCAGCAGCCCGATCGGACTTGCAGCGTATTTT. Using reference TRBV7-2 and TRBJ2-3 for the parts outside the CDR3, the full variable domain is GAGVSQSPSNKVTEKGKDVELRCDPISGHTALYWYRQSLGQGLEFLIYFQGNSAPDKSGLPSDRFSAERTGGSVSTLTIQRTQQEDSAVYLCASSPIGLAAYFGPGTRLTVL.

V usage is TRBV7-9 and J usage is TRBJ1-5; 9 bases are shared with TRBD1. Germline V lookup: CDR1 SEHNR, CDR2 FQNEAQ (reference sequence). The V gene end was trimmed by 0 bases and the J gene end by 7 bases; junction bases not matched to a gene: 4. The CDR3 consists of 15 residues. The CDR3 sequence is CASSLAGTGRQPQHF. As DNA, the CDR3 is TGTGCCAGCAGCTTAGCGGGGACAGGGCGACAGCCCCAGCATTTT.

DNA for the CDR3: TGTGCCAGCAGCCGGGGTTACGAGCAGTACTTC. Translated: CASSRGYEQYF. This sequence joins TRBV5-5 and TRBJ2-7, with TRBD2 as a possible D gene (5 bases). V was shortened by 4 bases and J by 4 bases, with 6 bases between the two germline ends. CDR3 length equals 11 residues. Germline loops: CDR1 SGHKS, CDR2 YYEKEE (reference sequence).

CDR3 in DNA: TGTGCCAGCAGCTTCACAGGGGACTACGAGCAGTACTTC. Protein product: CASSFTGDYEQYF. This rearrangement joins TRBV7-2 to TRBJ2-7; 7 bases are a match to TRBD1. The V gene end was trimmed by 3 bases and the J gene end by 3 bases; junction bases not matched to a gene: 2. Germline V CDR1 and CDR2: SGHTA, FQGNSA. This CDR3 has 13 amino acids. Using reference TRBV7-2 and TRBJ2-7 for the parts outside the CDR3, the full variable domain is GAGVSQSPSNKVTEKGKDVELRCDPISGHTALYWYRQSLGQGLEFLIYFQGNSAPDKSGLPSDRFSAERTGGSVSTLTIQRTQQEDSAVYLCASSFTGDYEQYFGPGTRLTVT.

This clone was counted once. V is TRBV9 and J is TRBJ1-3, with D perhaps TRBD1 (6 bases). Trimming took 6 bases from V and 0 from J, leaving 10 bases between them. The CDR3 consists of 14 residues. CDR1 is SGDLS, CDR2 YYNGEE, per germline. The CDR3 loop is CASMRGDSGNTIYF. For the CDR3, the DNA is TGTGCCAGCATGAGGGGGGACTCTGGAAACACCATATATTTT.

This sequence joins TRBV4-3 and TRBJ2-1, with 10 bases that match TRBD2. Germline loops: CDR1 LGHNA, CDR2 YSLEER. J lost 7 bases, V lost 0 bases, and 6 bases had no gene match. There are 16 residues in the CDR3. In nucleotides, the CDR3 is TGCGCCAGCAGCCAAGAACTTAGCGGGGGGCGTAATGAGCAGTTCTTC. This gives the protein CASSQELSGGRNEQFF.

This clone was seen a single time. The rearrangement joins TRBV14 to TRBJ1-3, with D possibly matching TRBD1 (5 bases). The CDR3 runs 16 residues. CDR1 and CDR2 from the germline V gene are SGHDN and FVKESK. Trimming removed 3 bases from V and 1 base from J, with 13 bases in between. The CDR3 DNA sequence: TGTGCCAGCAGCCACAGGCAGGGACGATCTGGAAACACCATATATTTT. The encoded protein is CASSHRQGRSGNTIYF.

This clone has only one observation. The CDR3 sequence is CASSPGTRIVNEQFF. DNA of the CDR3: TGTGCCAGCAGTCCCGGGACTAGAATAGTCAATGAGCAGTTCTTC. The genes are TRBV7-2 and TRBJ2-1; 8 nucleotides align to TRBD2. V trimming: 6 bases; J trimming: 6 bases; junction bases outside the gene matches: 10. CDR1 is SGHTA, CDR2 FQGNSA, per germline. The CDR3 is 15 residues long.

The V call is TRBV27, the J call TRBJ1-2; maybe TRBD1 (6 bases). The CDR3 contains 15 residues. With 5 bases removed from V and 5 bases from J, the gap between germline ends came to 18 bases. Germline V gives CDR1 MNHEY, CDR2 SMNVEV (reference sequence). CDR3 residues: CASSPGGPPVYGYTF. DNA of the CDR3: TGTGCCAGCAGTCCGGGGGGCCCCCCTGTTTATGGCTACACCTTC.

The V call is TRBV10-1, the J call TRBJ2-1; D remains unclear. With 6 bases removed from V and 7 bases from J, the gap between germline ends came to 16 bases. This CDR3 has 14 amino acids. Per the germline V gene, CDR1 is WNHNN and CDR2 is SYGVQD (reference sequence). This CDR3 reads CASRRTREKNEQFF. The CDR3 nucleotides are TGCGCCAGCAGACGGACCAGAGAAAAGAATGAGCAGTTCTTC.

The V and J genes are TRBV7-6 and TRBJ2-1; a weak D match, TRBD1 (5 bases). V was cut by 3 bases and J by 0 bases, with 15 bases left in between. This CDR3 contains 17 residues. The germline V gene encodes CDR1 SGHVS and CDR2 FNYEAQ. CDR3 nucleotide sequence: TGTGCCAGCAGCTTCCTAGGGGCTCAAAGCTCCTACAATGAGCAGTTCTTC. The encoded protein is CASSFLGAQSSYNEQFF.

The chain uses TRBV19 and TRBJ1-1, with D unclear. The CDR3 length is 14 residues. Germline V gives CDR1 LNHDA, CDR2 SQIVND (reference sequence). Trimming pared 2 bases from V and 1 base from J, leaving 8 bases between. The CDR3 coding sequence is TGTGCCAGTAGTATACGGCAGGAGAACACTGAAGCTTTCTTT. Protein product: CASSIRQENTEAFF.

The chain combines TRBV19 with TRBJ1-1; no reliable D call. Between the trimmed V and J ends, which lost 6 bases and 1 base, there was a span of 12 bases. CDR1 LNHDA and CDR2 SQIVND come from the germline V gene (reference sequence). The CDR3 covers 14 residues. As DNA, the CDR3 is TGTGCCAGTAGGGCTTTGGCGGGGAACACTGAAGCTTTCTTT. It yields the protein CASRALAGNTEAFF.

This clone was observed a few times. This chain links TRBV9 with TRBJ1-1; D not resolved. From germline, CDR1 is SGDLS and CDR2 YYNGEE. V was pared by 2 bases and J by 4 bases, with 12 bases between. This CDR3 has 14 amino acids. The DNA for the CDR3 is TGTGCCAGCAGCGTGTCTGTAGGGAGCACTGAAGCTTTCTTT. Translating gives CASSVSVGSTEAFF.

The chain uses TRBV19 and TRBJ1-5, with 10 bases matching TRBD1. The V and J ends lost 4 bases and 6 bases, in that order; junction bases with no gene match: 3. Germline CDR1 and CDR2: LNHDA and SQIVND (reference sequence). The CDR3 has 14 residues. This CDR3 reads CASSSGQGGQPQHF. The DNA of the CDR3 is TGTGCCAGTAGTAGTGGACAGGGGGGTCAGCCCCAGCATTTT.

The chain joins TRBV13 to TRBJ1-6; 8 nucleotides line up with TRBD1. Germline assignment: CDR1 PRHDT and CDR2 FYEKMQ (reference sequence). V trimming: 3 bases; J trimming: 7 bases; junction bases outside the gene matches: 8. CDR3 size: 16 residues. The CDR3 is CASSFGRTGRNSPLHF. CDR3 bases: TGTGCCAGCAGCTTCGGACGGACAGGGAGGAATTCACCCCTCCACTTT.

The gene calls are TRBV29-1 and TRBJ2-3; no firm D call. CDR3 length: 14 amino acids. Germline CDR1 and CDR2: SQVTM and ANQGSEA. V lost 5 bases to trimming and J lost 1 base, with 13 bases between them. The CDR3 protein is CSVSATARTDTQYF. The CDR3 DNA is TGCAGCGTTTCTGCGACGGCGCGCACAGATACGCAGTATTTT.

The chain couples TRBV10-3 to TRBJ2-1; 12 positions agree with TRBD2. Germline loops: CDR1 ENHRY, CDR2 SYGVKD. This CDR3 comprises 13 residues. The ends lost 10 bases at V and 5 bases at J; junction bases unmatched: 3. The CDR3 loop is CATASGGDNEQFF. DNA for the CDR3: TGTGCCACCGCTAGCGGGGGGGACAATGAGCAGTTCTTC.